This T cell receptor (beta chain) derives from a study of identical twins. This clonotype was detected only a few times. Its antigen is not identified. It was template switching that added a universal primer site, and there were unique molecular identifiers on the cDNA. From the 5' RACE reads, TCRdb called clonotypes with MiXCR, one entry per CDR3 protein. The table lists some 1,700,000 distinct CDR3 sequences, less than 35% of them singletons. Study-wide results and limits: Abundant beta clonotypes from cord blood had fewer insertions, unlike memory repertoires, which showed none. The authors drew conclusions from cross-sectional statistical analysis rather than following the same donors.

This receptor was taken from a newborn girl in good health. The material sequenced was cord blood.

The CDR3 reads CASSLPGIAYNEQFF. CDR3 sequence (DNA): TGTGCCAGCAGTTTACCGGGGATCGCCTACAATGAGCAGTTCTTC. This chain uses TRBV27 with TRBJ2-1, with a weak D call TRBD2 (5 bases). Trimming removed 2 bases at V and 2 bases at J, with 10 bases between. CDR3 length: 15 amino acids. Germline lookup yields CDR1 MNHEY and CDR2 SMNVEV (reference sequence).